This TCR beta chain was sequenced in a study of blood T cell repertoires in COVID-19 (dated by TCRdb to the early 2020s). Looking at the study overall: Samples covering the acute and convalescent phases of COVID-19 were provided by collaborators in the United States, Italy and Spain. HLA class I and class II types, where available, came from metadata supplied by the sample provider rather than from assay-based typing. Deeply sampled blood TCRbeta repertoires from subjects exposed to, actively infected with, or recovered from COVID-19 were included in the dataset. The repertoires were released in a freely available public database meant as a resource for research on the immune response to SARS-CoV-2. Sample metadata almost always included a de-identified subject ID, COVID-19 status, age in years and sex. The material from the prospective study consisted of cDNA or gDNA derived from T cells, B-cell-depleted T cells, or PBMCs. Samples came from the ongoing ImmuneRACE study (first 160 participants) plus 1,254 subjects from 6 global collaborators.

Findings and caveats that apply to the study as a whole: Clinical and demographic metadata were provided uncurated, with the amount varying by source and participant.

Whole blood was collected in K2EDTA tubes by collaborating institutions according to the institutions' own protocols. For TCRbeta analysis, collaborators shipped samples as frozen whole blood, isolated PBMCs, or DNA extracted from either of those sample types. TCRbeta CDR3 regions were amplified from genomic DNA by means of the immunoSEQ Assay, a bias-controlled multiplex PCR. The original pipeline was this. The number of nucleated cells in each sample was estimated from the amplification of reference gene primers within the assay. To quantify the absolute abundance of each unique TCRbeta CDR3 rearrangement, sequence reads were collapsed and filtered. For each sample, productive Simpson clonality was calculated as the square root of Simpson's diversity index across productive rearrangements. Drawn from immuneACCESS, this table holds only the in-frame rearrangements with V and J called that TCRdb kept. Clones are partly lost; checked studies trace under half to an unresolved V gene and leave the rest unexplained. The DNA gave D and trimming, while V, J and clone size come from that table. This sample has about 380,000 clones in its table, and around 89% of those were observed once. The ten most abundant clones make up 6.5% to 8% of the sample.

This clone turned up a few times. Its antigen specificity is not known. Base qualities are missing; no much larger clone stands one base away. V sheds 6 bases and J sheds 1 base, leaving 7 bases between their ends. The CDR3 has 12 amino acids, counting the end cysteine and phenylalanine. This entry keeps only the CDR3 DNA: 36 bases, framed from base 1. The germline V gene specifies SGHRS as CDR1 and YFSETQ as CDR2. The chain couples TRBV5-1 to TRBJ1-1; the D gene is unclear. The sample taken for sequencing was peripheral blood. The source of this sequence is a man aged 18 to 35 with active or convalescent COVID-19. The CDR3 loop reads CASTTGNTEAFF. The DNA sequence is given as TGCGCCAGCACCACGGGGAACACTGAAGCTTTCTTT.